A selection of T cell receptor beta chains follows, all from one sample in a study of CD8 T cells in Susac syndrome. TCRdb reprocessed the immunoSEQ multiplex PCR reads via MiXCR and lists one record per CDR3 protein. This table has 150,000 to 180,000 distinct CDR3 sequences, about 95% appearing once. What was sequenced was CD4+ T cells from PBMCs. The receptor source for this set is a human donor with Susac syndrome. Each CDR3 is given with its conserved first and last residue.

V gene	J gene	CDR3 protein
TRBV20-1	TRBJ1-1	CSASRGSEAFF
TRBV9	TRBJ2-4	CASSVGLEKNIQYF
TRBV20-1	TRBJ1-5	CSAARQDTNQPQHF
TRBV29-1	TRBJ1-1	CSVEGGVTEAFF
TRBV7-8	TRBJ2-5	CASSTGVRETQYF
TRBV7-2	TRBJ1-1	CASRSRTANTEAFF
TRBV25-1	TRBJ2-5	CATRTSGGETQYF
TRBV7-8	TRBJ1-1	CASSSLNGAGTEAFF
TRBV12-3/TRBV12-4	TRBJ2-1	CASSPGGAHNEQFF
TRBV21-1	TRBJ2-5	CASSNEGDQETQYF
TRBV20-1	TRBJ1-1	CSARDRLRGAEAFF
TRBV5-1	TRBJ2-6	CASSGVSGANVLTF
TRBV5-8	TRBJ2-5	CASSLAGAWYF
TRBV20-1	TRBJ1-4	CSASRGSEKLFF
TRBV19	TRBJ1-5	CASNPGGNQPQHF
TRBV20-1	TRBJ1-5	CSARRGNSNQPQHF
TRBV7-3	TRBJ1-1	CASSLGPSKTEAFF
TRBV2	TRBJ1-5	CASGENLQPQHF
TRBV5-1	TRBJ1-4	CASSLQGQLGEKLFF
TRBV29-1	TRBJ2-4	CSVGRDGQNIQYF
TRBV23-1	TRBJ1-1	CASSQMGGLLDTEAFF
TRBV12-3/TRBV12-4	TRBJ2-2	CASSLILAGATGELFF
TRBV20-1	TRBJ2-1	CSAMGQGGNEQFF